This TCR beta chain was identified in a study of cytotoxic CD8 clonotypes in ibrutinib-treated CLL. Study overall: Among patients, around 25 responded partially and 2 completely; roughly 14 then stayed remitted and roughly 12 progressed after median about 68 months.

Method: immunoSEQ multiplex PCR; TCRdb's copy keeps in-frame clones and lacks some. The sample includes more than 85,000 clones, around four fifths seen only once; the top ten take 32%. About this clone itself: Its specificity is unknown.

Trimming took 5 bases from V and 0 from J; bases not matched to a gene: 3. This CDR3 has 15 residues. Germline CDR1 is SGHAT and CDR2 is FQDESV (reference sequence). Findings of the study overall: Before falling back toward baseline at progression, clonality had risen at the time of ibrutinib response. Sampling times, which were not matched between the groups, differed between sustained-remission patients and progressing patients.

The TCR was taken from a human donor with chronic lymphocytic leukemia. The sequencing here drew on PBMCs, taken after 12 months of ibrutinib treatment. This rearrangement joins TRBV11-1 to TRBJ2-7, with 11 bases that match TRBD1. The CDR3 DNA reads TGTGCCAGCAGCCCGGGGACAGGGGGCTCCTACGAGCAGTACTTC. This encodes CASSPGTGGSYEQYF.